Listed here is a single TCR beta chain. The antigen this receptor binds is unknown. Base qualities are missing; no much larger clone stands one base away. These data originate in a study of blood T cell repertoires in COVID-19 (dated by TCRdb to the early 2020s). Context from the whole study: Samples covering the acute and convalescent phases of COVID-19 were provided by collaborators in the United States, Italy and Spain. The prospective study material was composed of cDNA or gDNA derived from T cells, B-cell-depleted T cells, or PBMCs. Deeply sampled blood TCRbeta repertoires from subjects exposed to, actively infected with, or recovered from COVID-19 were included in the dataset. The repertoires were released in a freely available public database intended as a resource for research on the immune response to SARS-CoV-2. Samples were obtained from the ongoing ImmuneRACE study (first 160 participants) and from 1,254 subjects provided by 6 global collaborators. A de-identified subject ID, COVID-19 status, age in years and sex were almost always included in the sample metadata. Where available, HLA class I and class II types were obtained from metadata supplied by the sample provider rather than from assay-based typing.

TCRbeta CDR3 regions were amplified from genomic DNA by means of the immunoSEQ Assay, a bias-controlled multiplex PCR. From the authors' description of their analysis: Within the assay, amplification of reference gene primers was used to estimate how many nucleated cells each sample contained. To quantify the absolute abundance of each unique TCRbeta CDR3 rearrangement, sequence reads were collapsed and filtered. For each sample, productive Simpson clonality was calculated by taking the square root of Simpson's diversity index across productive rearrangements. TCRdb took over this immuneACCESS table, retaining in-frame rearrangements with V and J assigned. Such tables are incomplete; in checked studies, under half of the missing clones stem from an unresolved V gene, and the remainder is unexplained. For V, J and clone size, that table is used; D and trimming come from the DNA. For this sample the table gives some 300,000 clones, of which 70% to 90% were detected only once. The top ten hold around 1% of the sample.

The trim is 5 bases for V and 6 bases for J, with a gap of 10 bases between the germline ends. CDR3 length: 13 amino acids, cysteine to phenylalanine. Only the CDR3 DNA is retained, 39 bases long and in frame from the first base. The germline V gene (reference sequence) sets CDR1 to LNHDA and CDR2 to SQIVND. Participants in the prospective study were aged about 18 to 100 years, lived in over 20 United States geographic areas, and enrolled through a virtual design. In the prospective study, participants were assigned to cohorts based on the clinical history participants reported in a screening survey and a study questionnaire. Recovered participants in ImmuneRACE Cohort 3 were defined as having two consecutive negative NP/OP PCR tests, clearance from a healthcare professional, or resolution of symptoms. In the prospective study, mobile phlebotomists collected whole blood, serum and a nasopharyngeal or oropharyngeal swab from each participant. Over a roughly two-month period, participants in the prospective study had the option of providing additional blood draws and questionnaires. Blood samples from the prospective study were shipped frozen or at room temperature prior to DNA extraction.

Paper-wide results and their limitations: The amount of clinical and demographic metadata varied by source and participant and was provided uncurated.

Material: PBMCs or T cells enriched from blood (not recorded which). The sequence was obtained from a woman between 25 and 40 years old who had recovered from COVID-19. The receptor chain draws on TRBV19 and TRBJ2-2, and possibly TRBD1, on 6 matching bases. The bases read TGTGCCAGTAGTCCCACAGGGTCCGGGGAGCTGTTTTTT. It translates as CASSPTGSGELFF.